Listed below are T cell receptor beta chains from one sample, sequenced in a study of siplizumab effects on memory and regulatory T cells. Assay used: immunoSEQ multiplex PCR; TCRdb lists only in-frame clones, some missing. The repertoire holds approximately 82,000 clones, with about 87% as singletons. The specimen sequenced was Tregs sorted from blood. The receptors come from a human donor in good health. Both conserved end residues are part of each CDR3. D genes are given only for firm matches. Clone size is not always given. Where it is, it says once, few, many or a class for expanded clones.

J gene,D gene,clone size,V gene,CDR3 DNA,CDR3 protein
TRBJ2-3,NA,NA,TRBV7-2,TGTGCCAGCAGCTTAGACAGGGTTGATACGCAGTATTTT,CASSLDRVDTQYF
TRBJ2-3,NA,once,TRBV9,TGTGCCAGCAGCGTAGCGGCCGGCACAACAGATACGCAGTATTTT,CASSVAAGTTDTQYF
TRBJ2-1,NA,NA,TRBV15,TGTGCCGAGGCAGGGGGGGTGTCTAGCTCCTACAATGAGCAGTTCTTC,CAEAGGVSSSYNEQFF
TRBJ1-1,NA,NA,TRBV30,TGTGCCTGGAGTCTGGGCAGGTTTGGGGACACTGAAGCTTTCTTT,CAWSLGRFGDTEAFF
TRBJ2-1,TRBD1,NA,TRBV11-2,TGTGCCAGCAGCTACACCGGGACAGGGGCTTTCAATGAGCAGTTCTTC,CASSYTGTGAFNEQFF
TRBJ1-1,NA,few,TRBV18,TGTGCCAGCTCACCACAGGGAGGTATGAACACTGAAGCTTTCTTT,CASSPQGGMNTEAFF
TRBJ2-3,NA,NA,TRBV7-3,TGTGCCAGCAGCTTAGGCGCGAAGTCAGATACGCAGTATTTT,CASSLGAKSDTQYF
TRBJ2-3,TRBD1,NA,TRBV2,TGTGCCAGGGGGACAGCGGCAGATACGCAGTATTTT,CARGTAADTQYF
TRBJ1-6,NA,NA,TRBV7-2,TGTGCCAGCAGCGGCAGGGTTCCCTATAATTCACCCCTCCACTTT,CASSGRVPYNSPLHF
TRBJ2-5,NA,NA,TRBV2,TGTGCCAGCAGTAGGGCCACGTACCAAGAGACCCAGTACTTC,CASSRATYQETQYF
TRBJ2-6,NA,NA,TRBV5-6,TGTGCCAGCAGTCACCAGGCTGGGGCCAACGTCCTGACTTTC,CASSHQAGANVLTF
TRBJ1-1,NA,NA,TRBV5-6,TGTGCCAGCAGCTTGATTGGGGGTTTGACTTTCTTT,CASSLIGGLTFF
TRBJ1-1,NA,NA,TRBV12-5,TGTGCTAGTGGTTTGGTACGCGGCACTGAAGCTTTCTTT,CASGLVRGTEAFF
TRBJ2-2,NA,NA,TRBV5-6,TGTGCCAGCAGCTTACAGGGATACACCGGGGAGCTGTTTTTT,CASSLQGYTGELFF
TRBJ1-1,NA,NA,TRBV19,TGTGCCAGTAAAGGGATCTCAGCCTCCACTGAAGCTTTCTTT,CASKGISASTEAFF
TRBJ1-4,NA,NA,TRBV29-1,TGCAGCGTACAGAGGACAACTAATGAAAAACTGTTTTTT,CSVQRTTNEKLFF